What follows are 13 T cell receptor beta chains derived from one specimen sequenced in a study of PD-1 blockade in classical Hodgkin lymphoma. The table came from immunoSEQ multiplex PCR; TCRdb's copy has only in-frame clones and leaves some out. The top ten clones hold about 2.7% of a sample with more than 70,000 clones, roughly 91% of them seen once. All patients experienced relapse after autologous stem cell transplantation, and brentuximab vedotin exposure was variable. This specimen consisted of peripheral blood mononuclear cells (PBMCs), obtained before the second cycle of nivolumab. The receptor set was obtained from a human donor with classical Hodgkin lymphoma.

In DNA, the CDR3 is TGTGCCAGCAGCCTCACTTTCTATGGCTACACCTTC. It codes for CASSLTFYGYTF. This chain connects TRBV28 to TRBJ1-2; D is undetermined. CDR3 size: 12 residues. Germline V lookup: CDR1 MDHEN, CDR2 SYDVKM. V was trimmed by 6 bases and J by 4 bases, leaving 9 bases between them.

This sequence joins TRBV5-3 and TRBJ2-2, with TRBD2 identical over 8 bases. TRBV5-3 is reported as an ORF; its role is uncertain. Trimming took 1 base from V and 8 from J; bases not matched to a gene: 10. The CDR3 totals 16 residues. In nucleotides, the CDR3 is TGTGCCAGAAGCTTGCATTCGCGGGAGGTAAGAGGGGAGCTGTTTTTT. This codes for CARSLHSREVRGELFF.

J is TRBJ1-5 and V is TRBV6-1; D uncertain. Per germline, CDR1 MNHNS and CDR2 SASEGT. Between the trimmed V and J ends, which lost 7 bases and 3 bases, there was a span of 10 bases. There are 13 residues in the CDR3. The CDR3 coding sequence is TGTGCCAGCACCGACACCAACAATCAGCCCCAGCATTTT. This sequence encodes CASTDTNNQPQHF.

This clone came up once. The genes are TRBV27 and TRBJ2-6; 10 bases are a match to TRBD1. Germline V lookup: CDR1 MNHEY, CDR2 SMNVEV (reference sequence). Losses at the gene ends were 5 bases for V and 2 bases for J; bases not matched to a gene: 3. The CDR3 has 16 amino acids. In nucleotides, the CDR3 is TGTGCCAGCAGTCCTGGGACAGGGGCTGGGGCCAACGTCCTGACTTTC. Its translation: CASSPGTGAGANVLTF.

A remark on this clone: Other DNA sequences in the same sample also yield this CDR3. The genes are TRBV27 and TRBJ2-7, with D possibly being TRBD1 (5 bases). Germline V gives CDR1 MNHEY, CDR2 SMNVEV (reference sequence). The V gene lost 2 bases and the J gene lost 1 base, with 9 bases spanning the gap. This CDR3 comprises 14 residues. The CDR3 loop is CASSLGAGSYEQYF. In DNA form, the CDR3 reads TGTGCCAGCAGTTTAGGGGCAGGGTCCTACGAGCAGTACTTC.

This clone was counted once. The genes are TRBV27 and TRBJ2-1; 8 nucleotides align to TRBD1. The germline V gene encodes CDR1 MNHEY and CDR2 SMNVEV (reference sequence). Losses at the gene ends were 8 bases for V and 3 bases for J; bases not matched to a gene: 6. The CDR3 has 14 residues. The CDR3 spells CASAPDRGYNEQFF. In DNA, the CDR3 is TGTGCCAGCGCCCCCGACAGGGGCTACAATGAGCAGTTCTTC.

The genes are TRBV2 and TRBJ1-4; D is ambiguous. The germline gives CDR1 SNHLY, CDR2 FYNNEI. V was trimmed by 6 bases and J by 5 bases, leaving 13 bases between them. The CDR3 has 14 amino acids. In nucleotides, the CDR3 is TGTGCCAGCAGGCAAGGAAGGCAGAATGAAAAACTGTTTTTT. It codes for CASRQGRQNEKLFF. Variable domain in full (rest from reference TRBV2 and TRBJ1-4): EPEVTQTPSHQVTQMGQEVILRCVPISNHLYFYWYRQILGQKVEFLVSFYNNEISEKSEIFDDQFSVERPDGSNFTLKIRSTKLEDSAMYFCASRQGRQNEKLFFGSGTQLSVL.

V usage is TRBV30 and J usage is TRBJ2-4, with D hard to call. CDR1 and CDR2 (germline): GTSNPN, SVGIG (reference sequence). This CDR3 has 13 residues. V was cut by 1 base and J by 1 base, with 5 bases left in between. CDR3 bases: TGTGCCTGGAGTGGTGATGCCAAAAACATTCAGTACTTC. Protein: CAWSGDAKNIQYF.

This clone appeared once. The chain is built from TRBV27 and TRBJ2-1; the match to TRBD2 covers 12 bases. The CDR3 sequence is 19 residues long. Germline CDR1 MNHEY, CDR2 SMNVEV (reference sequence). V shed 5 bases and J 0 bases; nucleotides not matched to a gene: 11. The CDR3 coding sequence is TGTGCCAGCAGTCCAAGGACTAGCGGGACGGGGCGCTCCTACAATGAGCAGTTCTTC. As protein: CASSPRTSGTGRSYNEQFF.

V is TRBV6-5 and J is TRBJ1-4, with D perhaps TRBD1 (5 bases). Trimming stripped 0 bases from V and 8 bases from J, with 16 bases between. CDR1 is MNHEY, CDR2 SVGAGI, per germline. The CDR3 loop spans 16 amino acids. The CDR3 protein is CASSYSTGGVREKLFF. CDR3 in DNA: TGTGCCAGCAGTTACTCGACTGGGGGTGTAAGGGAAAAACTGTTTTTT.

This chain joins TRBV28 and TRBJ2-7; perhaps TRBD1 as D (6 bases). Trimming cost V 3 bases and J 2 bases, with 32 bases left between them. There are 21 residues in the CDR3. Germline CDR1 MDHEN, CDR2 SYDVKM. CDR3 sequence (DNA): TGTGCCAGCAGTTTCCCCCCTCTTCCAGTTTCCCACCTACAGGGCCCCTACGAGCAGTACTTC. Amino acids: CASSFPPLPVSHLQGPYEQYF.

The chain uses TRBV5-1 and TRBJ2-5, with D maybe TRBD1 (6 bases). CDR1 and CDR2 from the germline V gene are SGHRS and YFSETQ. The CDR3 is 16 amino acids. The germline V and J ends were trimmed by 4 bases and 1 base, with 17 bases remaining between them. DNA of the CDR3: TGCGCCAGCAGCCGCACAGGGCTTGAGCTCCAAGAGACCCAGTACTTC. Its translation is CASSRTGLELQETQYF.

The rearrangement links TRBV5-1 to TRBJ2-3, with TRBD2 identical over 8 bases. The V segment lost 3 bases and the J segment 2 bases; nucleotides outside the gene matches: 8. The germline gives CDR1 SGHRS, CDR2 YFSETQ. This CDR3 comprises 16 residues. CDR3 loop: CASSSDSGIYTDTQYF. The DNA of the CDR3 is TGCGCCAGCAGCTCTGATAGCGGGATTTACACAGATACGCAGTATTTT.